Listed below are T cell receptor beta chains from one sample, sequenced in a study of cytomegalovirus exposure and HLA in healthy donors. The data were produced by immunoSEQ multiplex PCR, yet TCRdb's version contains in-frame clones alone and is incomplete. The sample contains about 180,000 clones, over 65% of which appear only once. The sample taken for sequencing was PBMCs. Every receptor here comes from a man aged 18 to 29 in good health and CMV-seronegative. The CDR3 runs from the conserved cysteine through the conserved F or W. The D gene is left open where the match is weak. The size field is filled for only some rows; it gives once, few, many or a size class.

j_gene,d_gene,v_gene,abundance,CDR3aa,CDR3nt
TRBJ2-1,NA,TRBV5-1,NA,CASSLQAGSYNEQFF,TGCGCCAGCAGCTTGCAGGCGGGGTCCTACAATGAGCAGTTCTTC
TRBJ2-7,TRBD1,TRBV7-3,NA,CASSFDRVSTPYEQYF,TGTGCCAGCAGCTTCGACAGGGTTTCCACCCCCTACGAGCAGTACTTC
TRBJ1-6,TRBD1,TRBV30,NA,CAWSIAGTGGPYNSPLHF,TGTGCCTGGAGTATAGCCGGGACAGGGGGGCCCTATAATTCACCCCTCCACTTT
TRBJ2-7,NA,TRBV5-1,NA,CASSFPAYEQYF,TGCGCCAGCAGCTTCCCAGCCTACGAGCAGTACTTC
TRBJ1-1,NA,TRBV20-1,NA,CSAPKRGEAFF,TGCAGTGCTCCAAAGCGGGGGGAAGCTTTCTTT
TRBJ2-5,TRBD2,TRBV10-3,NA,CASQGAGTQETQYF,TGTGCCTCCCAAGGAGCGGGAACCCAAGAGACCCAGTACTTC
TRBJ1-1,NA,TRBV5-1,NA,CASSLAGGDTLF,TGCGCCAGCAGCTTGGCGGGTGGGGACACTCTCTTT
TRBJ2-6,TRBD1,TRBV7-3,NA,CASSPRPGTGLSGANVLTF,TGTGCCAGCAGCCCACGCCCCGGGACAGGTCTCTCTGGGGCCAACGTCCTGACTTTC
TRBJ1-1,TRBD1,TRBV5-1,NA,CASSWGQGSPNTEAFF,TGCGCCAGCAGCTGGGGACAGGGTTCACCGAACACTGAAGCTTTCTTT
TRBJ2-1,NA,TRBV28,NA,CASTTWLARNEQFF,TGTGCCAGCACCACCTGGCTAGCCCGGAATGAGCAGTTCTTC
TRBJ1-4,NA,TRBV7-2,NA,CASSLHQGGEKLFF,TGTGCCAGCAGCCTCCACCAGGGCGGAGAAAAACTGTTTTTT
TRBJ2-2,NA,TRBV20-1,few,CSPMSVGELFF,TGCAGTCCGATGTCGGTTGGGGAGCTGTTTTTT
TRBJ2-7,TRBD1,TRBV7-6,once,CASSHRDRPYEQYF,TGTGCCAGCAGCCACCGGGACAGGCCCTACGAGCAGTACTTC
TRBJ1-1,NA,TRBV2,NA,CAIPAVRNTEAFF,TGTGCCATCCCCGCAGTCAGGAACACTGAAGCTTTCTTT
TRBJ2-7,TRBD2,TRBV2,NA,CAPLAGGYAYEQYF,TGTGCCCCCCTAGCGGGAGGCTATGCCTACGAGCAGTACTTC
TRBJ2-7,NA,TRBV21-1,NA,CASSNPRQLYYEQYF,TGTGCCAGCAGCAACCCTCGACAGCTCTACTACGAGCAGTACTTC
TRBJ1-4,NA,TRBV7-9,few,CASSFHLTGYKEKLFF,TGTGCCAGCAGCTTCCATCTGACAGGTTATAAGGAAAAACTGTTTTTT
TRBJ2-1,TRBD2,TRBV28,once,CASGLAESYNEQFF,TGTGCCAGTGGACTAGCGGAATCCTACAATGAGCAGTTCTTC
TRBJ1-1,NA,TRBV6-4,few,CASSGTGWLNTEAFF,TGTGCCAGCAGTGGCACAGGATGGCTGAACACTGAAGCTTTCTTT
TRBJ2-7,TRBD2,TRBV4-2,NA,CASSPIAGGAYEQYF,TGTGCCAGCAGCCCTATAGCGGGAGGGGCCTACGAGCAGTACTTC
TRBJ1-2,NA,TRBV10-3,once,CAISGMYNYGYTF,TGTGCCATCAGCGGGATGTATAACTATGGCTACACCTTC
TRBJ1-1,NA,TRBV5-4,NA,CASSRSITEPSEAFF,TGTGCCAGCAGCCGCAGCATCACAGAGCCTTCTGAAGCTTTCTTT
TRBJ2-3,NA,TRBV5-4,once,CASSLGGVAQYF,TGTGCCAGCAGCTTGGGGGGGGTGGCGCAGTATTTT
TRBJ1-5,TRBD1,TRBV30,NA,CAWSPGTGVYRGSNQPQHF,TGTGCCTGGAGTCCTGGGACAGGGGTGTACAGAGGGAGCAATCAGCCCCAGCATTTT
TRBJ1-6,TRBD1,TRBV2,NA,CASSEAGTGNSPLHF,TGTGCCAGCAGTGAAGCGGGGACAGGGAATTCACCCCTCCACTTT
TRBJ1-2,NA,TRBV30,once,CAWSGVIRDNYGYTF,TGTGCCTGGAGCGGCGTTATTCGGGATAACTATGGCTACACCTTC
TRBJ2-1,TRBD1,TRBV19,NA,CASSISLDRAPFF,TGTGCCAGTAGTATTTCCCTCGACAGGGCGCCGTTCTTC
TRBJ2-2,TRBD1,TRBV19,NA,CASRRDRVNTGELFF,TGTGCCAGTAGACGGGACAGGGTGAACACCGGGGAGCTGTTTTTT
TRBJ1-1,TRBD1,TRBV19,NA,CASSYPDRGNTEAFF,TGTGCCAGTAGCTACCCTGACAGGGGAAACACTGAAGCTTTCTTT
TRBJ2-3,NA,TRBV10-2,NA,CASSFGLAPQYF,TGCGCCAGCAGCTTTGGACTGGCCCCGCAGTATTTT
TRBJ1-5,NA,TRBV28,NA,CASSSLWQGAQPQHF,TGTGCCAGCAGCTCCCTATGGCAGGGCGCTCAGCCCCAGCATTTT
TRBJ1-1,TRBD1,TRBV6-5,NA,CASSSNRGNTEAFF,TGTGCCAGCAGTTCAAACAGGGGAAACACTGAAGCTTTCTTT
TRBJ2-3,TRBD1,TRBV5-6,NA,CASSSNTEQGGTDTQYF,TGTGCCAGCAGCTCCAACACGGAACAGGGGGGCACAGATACGCAGTATTTT
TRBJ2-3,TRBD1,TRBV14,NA,CASRPQGPSTDTQYF,TGTGCCAGCCGTCCACAGGGGCCCTCGACAGATACGCAGTATTTT
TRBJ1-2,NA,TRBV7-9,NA,CASSLPPSGVYGYTF,TGTGCCAGCAGCTTACCCCCAAGCGGTGTCTATGGCTACACCTTC
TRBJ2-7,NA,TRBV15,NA,CATSQQGPNSYEQYF,TGTGCCACCAGTCAACAGGGCCCAAACTCCTACGAGCAGTACTTC
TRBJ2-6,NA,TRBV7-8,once,CASSPGSSGANVLTF,TGTGCCAGCAGCCCTGGTAGCTCTGGGGCCAACGTCCTGACTTTC
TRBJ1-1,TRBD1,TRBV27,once,CASSPGTGYTEAFF,TGTGCCAGCAGTCCCGGGACAGGGTACACTGAAGCTTTCTTT
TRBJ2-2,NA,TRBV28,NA,CASSLLDRERGLNTGELFF,TGTGCCAGCAGTTTACTGGACAGGGAGCGGGGCCTGAACACCGGGGAGCTGTTTTTT
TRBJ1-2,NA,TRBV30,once,CAWRRTANVGYTF,TGTGCCTGGAGACGGACAGCCAACGTTGGCTACACCTTC
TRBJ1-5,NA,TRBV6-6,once,CASSREGGGGQPQHF,TGTGCCAGCAGCCGCGAGGGGGGAGGGGGGCAGCCCCAGCATTTT
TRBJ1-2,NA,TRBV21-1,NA,CASSKVRQYGYTF,TGTGCCAGCAGCAAAGTCAGACAGTATGGCTACACCTTC
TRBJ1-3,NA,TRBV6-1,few,CASSEVDSSGNTIYF,TGTGCCAGCAGTGAGGTAGACTCCTCTGGAAACACCATATATTTT
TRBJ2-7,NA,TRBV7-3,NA,CATRGGLSGPGRQYF,TGTGCCACCAGAGGAGGGTTGAGCGGACCCGGACGGCAGTACTTC
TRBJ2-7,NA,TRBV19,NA,CASSLSRDYEQYF,TGTGCCAGTAGTTTGTCCCGGGACTACGAGCAGTACTTC
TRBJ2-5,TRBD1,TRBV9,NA,CASSPAGQGGETQYF,TGTGCCAGCAGCCCGGCGGGACAGGGAGGAGAGACCCAGTACTTC
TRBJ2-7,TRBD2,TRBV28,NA,CASSPSGGNEQYF,TGTGCCAGCAGTCCGTCGGGGGGGAACGAGCAGTACTTC
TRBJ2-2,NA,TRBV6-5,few,CATGTRSGELFF,TGTGCTACCGGGACTCGATCCGGGGAGCTGTTTTTT
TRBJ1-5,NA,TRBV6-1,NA,CASSEYSRGQPQHF,TGTGCCAGCAGTGAATATAGTCGTGGTCAGCCCCAGCATTTT
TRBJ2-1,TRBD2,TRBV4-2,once,CASSQDAGVSYNEQFF,TGTGCCAGCAGCCAAGACGCGGGGGTCTCCTACAATGAGCAGTTCTTC
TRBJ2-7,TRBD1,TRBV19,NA,CASSTRGQAHEERYF,TGTGCCAGTAGTACCAGGGGACAGGCCCACGAAGAGAGGTACTTC
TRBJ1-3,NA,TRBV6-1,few,CASSEVNRDRNTIYF,TGTGCCAGCAGTGAAGTTAACAGGGATAGAAACACCATATATTTT
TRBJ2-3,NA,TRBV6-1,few,CASSEARATDTQYF,TGTGCCAGCAGTGAAGCACGAGCCACAGATACGCAGTATTTT
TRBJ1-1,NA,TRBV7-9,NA,CASSHGGGTEAFF,TGTGCCAGCAGCCACGGGGGGGGGACTGAAGCTTTCTTT